The present T cell receptor (beta chain) was sequenced within a study of CD8 T cells in cerebrospinal fluid in Alzheimer's disease. Study-wide results and limits: Expanded clones of at least 3% were commoner in Alzheimer's patients than healthy subjects. In mild cognitive impairment or Alzheimer's disease, the biggest CSF clone made up more TCRs than in controls.

This clonotype is labeled medium-sized (0.01 to 0.1%) based on frequency. The antigen remains undetermined. Reanalyzing the 10x single-cell sequencing reads, TCRdb keeps one entry per CDR3 protein, without DNA. The sample includes over 1,000 distinct CDR3 sequences. The CDR3 sequence is 15 residues long. Per the germline V gene, CDR1 is GTSNPN and CDR2 is SVGIG (reference sequence). The rearrangement joins TRBV30 to TRBJ2-3; no DNA is available, so the TRBD1 call from TCRdb remains unchecked. The TCR comes from a human donor in good health. The sample consisted of cerebrospinal fluid. CDR3 in amino acids: CAWSAWDRHTDTQYF.